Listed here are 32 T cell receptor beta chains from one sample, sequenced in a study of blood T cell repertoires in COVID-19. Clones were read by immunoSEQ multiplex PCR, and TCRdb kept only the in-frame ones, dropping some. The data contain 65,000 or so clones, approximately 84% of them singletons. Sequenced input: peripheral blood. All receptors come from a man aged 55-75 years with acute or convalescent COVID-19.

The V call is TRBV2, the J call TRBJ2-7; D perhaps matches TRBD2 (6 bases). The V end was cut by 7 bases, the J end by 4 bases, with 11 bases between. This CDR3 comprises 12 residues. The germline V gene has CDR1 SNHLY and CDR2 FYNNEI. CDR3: CASNTSPYEQYF. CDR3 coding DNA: TGTGCCAGCAACACTAGCCCTTACGAGCAGTACTTC.

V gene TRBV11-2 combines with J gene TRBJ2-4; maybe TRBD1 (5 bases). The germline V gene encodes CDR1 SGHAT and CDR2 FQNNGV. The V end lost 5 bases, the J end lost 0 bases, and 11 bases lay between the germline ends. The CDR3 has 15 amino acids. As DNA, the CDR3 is TGTGCCAGCAGCCCCAGGGTAGTAGCCAAAAACATTCAGTACTTC. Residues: CASSPRVVAKNIQYF.

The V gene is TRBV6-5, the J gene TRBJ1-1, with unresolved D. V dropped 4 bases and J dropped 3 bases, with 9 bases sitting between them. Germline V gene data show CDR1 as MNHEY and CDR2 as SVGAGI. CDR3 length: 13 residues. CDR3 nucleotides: TGTGCCAGCAGTTTAGGCGGAGACACTGAAGCTTTCTTT. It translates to CASSLGGDTEAFF.

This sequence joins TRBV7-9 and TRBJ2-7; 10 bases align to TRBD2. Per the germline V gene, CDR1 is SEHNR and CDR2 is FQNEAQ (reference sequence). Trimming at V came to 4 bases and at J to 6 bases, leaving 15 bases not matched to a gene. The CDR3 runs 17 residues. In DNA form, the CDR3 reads TGTGCCAGCAGCTCGGATTTAGCGGGGGGCGGTTTTAGCGAGCAGTACTTC. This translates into CASSSDLAGGGFSEQYF.

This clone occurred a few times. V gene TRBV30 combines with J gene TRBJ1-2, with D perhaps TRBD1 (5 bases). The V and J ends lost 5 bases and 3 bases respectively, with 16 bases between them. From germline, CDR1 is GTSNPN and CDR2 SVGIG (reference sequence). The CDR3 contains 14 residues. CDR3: CAWEGGTAHYGYTF. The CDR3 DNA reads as TGTGCCTGGGAGGGCGGGACGGCGCACTATGGCTACACCTTC.

CDR3 coding DNA: TGTGCCAGCCCCAGTGGTATAGTGGGGAGCCACCCAGATACGCAGTATTTT. This sequence encodes CASPSGIVGSHPDTQYF. The chain combines TRBV5-4 with TRBJ2-3; D may be TRBD2 (5 bases). Germline V gene lookup returns CDR1 SGHNT and CDR2 YYREEE (reference sequence). The CDR3 length is 17 residues. Trimming pared 7 bases from V and 4 bases from J, leaving 25 bases between.

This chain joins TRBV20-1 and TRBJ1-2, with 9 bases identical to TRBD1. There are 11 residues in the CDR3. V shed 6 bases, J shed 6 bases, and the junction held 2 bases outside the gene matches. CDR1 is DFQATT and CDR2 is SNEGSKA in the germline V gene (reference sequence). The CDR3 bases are TGCAGTGCCCGGACAGGGGATGGCTACACCTTC. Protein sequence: CSARTGDGYTF.

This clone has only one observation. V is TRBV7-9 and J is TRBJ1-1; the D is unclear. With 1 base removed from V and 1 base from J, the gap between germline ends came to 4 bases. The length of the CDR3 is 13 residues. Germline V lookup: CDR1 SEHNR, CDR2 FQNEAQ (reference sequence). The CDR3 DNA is TGTGCCAGCAGCTTAGAGCAGAACACTGAAGCTTTCTTT. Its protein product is CASSLEQNTEAFF.

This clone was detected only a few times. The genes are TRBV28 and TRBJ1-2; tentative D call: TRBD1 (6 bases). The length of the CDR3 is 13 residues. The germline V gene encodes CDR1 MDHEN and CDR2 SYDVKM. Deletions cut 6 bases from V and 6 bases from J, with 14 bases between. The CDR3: CASSPGQYNGYTF. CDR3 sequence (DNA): TGTGCCAGCAGCCCTGGACAGTATAATGGCTACACCTTC.

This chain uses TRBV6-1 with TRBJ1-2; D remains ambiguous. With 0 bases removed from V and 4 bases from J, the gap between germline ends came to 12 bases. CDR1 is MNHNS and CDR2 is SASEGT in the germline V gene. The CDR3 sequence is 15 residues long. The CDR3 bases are TGTGCCAGCAGTGAAGCGAAGGCCAGCGTCTATGGCTACACCTTC. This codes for CASSEAKASVYGYTF.

The CDR3 loop reads CASSLAGGRGELFF. CDR3 DNA: TGCGCCAGCAGCTTGGCCGGGGGAAGAGGGGAGCTGTTTTTT. This rearrangement joins TRBV5-1 to TRBJ2-2; D possibly corresponds to TRBD2 (6 bases). The CDR3 runs to 14 residues. In germline, CDR1 is SGHRS, CDR2 YFSETQ. V was clipped by 0 bases and J by 8 bases, with 11 bases between them.

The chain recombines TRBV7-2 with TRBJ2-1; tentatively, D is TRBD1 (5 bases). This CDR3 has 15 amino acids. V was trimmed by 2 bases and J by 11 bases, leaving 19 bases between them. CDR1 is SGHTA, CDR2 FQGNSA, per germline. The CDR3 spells CASSLMDPISGQQFF. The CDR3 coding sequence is TGTGCCAGCAGCTTAATGGACCCCATCTCAGGGCAGCAGTTCTTC.

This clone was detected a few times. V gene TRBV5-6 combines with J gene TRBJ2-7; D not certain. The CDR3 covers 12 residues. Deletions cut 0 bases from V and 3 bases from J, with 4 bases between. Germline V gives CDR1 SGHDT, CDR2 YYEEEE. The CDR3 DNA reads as TGTGCCAGCAGCTTGGGTCTCTACGAGCAGTACTTC. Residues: CASSLGLYEQYF.

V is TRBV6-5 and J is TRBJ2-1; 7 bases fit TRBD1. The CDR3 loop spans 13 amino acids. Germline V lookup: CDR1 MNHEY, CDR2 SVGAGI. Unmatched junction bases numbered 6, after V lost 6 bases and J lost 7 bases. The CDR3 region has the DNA TGTGCCAGCAGCCAGAGGGGACAGAATGAGCAGTTCTTC. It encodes CASSQRGQNEQFF.

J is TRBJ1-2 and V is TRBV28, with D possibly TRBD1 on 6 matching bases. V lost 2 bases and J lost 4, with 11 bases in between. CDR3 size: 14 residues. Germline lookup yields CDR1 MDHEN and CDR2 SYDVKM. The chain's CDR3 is CASSLPDRSYGYTF. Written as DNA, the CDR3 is TGTGCCAGCAGTTTACCGGACAGATCCTATGGCTACACCTTC.

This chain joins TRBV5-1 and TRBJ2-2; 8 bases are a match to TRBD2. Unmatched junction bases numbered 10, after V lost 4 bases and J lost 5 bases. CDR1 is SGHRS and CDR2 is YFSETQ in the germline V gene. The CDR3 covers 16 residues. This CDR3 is CASSPDTGGETGELFF. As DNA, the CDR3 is TGCGCCAGCAGCCCGGATACGGGGGGGGAGACCGGGGAGCTGTTTTTT.

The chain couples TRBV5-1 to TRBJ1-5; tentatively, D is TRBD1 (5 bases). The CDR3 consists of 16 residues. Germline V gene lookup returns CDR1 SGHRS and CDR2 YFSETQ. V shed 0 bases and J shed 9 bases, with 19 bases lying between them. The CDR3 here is CASSLGPQAPQGPQHF. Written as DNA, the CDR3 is TGCGCCAGCAGCTTGGGGCCACAGGCTCCACAAGGGCCCCAGCATTTT.

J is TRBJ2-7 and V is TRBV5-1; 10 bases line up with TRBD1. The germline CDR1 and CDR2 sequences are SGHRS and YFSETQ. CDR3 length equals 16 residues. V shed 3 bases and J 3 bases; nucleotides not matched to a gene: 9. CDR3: CASSSKLDRGYYEQYF. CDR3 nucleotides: TGCGCCAGCAGCTCGAAACTGGACAGGGGGTACTACGAGCAGTACTTC.

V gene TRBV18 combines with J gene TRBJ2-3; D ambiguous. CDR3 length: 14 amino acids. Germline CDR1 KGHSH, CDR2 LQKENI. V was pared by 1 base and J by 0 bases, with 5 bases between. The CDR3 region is CASSPLRSTDTQYF. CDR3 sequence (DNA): TGTGCCAGCTCACCACTCAGAAGCACAGATACGCAGTATTTT.

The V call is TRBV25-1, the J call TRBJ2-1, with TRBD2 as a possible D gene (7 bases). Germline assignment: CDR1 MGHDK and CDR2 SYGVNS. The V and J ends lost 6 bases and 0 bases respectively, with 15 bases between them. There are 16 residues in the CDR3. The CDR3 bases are TGTGCCAGCAGGGGTCCGGGGGGCAGCTCCTACAATGAGCAGTTCTTC. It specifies CASRGPGGSSYNEQFF.

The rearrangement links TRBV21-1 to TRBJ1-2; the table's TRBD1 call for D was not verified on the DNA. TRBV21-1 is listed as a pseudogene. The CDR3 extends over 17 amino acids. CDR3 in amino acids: CASSSPPGDRGHYGYTF. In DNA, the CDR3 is TGTGCCAGCAGCTCTCCGCCGGGGGACAGGGGGCACTATGGCTACACCTTC.

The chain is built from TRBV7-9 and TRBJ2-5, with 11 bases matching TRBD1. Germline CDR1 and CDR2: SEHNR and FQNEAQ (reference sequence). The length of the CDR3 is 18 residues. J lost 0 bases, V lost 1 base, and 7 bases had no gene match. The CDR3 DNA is TGTGCCAGCAGCTTAGGGGACAGGGGGGGAATGGACCAAGAGACCCAGTACTTC. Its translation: CASSLGDRGGMDQETQYF.

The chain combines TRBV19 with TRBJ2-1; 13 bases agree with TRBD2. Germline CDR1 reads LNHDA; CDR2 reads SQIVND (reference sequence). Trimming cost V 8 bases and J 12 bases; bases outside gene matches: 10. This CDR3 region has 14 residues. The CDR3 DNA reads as TGTGCCAGTGGGGGACTAGCGGGGAAGGTCGCGCAGTTCTTC. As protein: CASGGLAGKVAQFF.

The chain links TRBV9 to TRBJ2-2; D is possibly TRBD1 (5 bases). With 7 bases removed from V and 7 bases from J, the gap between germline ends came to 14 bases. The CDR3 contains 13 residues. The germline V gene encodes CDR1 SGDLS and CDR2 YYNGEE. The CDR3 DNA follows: TGTGCCAGCTCCCATGCAGGGTTCGGGGAGCTGTTTTTT. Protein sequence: CASSHAGFGELFF.

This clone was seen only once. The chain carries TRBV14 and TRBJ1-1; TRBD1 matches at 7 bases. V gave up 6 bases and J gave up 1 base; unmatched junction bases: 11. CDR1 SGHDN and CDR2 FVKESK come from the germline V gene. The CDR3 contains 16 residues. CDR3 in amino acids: CASSRQGWLRNTEAFF. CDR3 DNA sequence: TGTGCCAGCAGTCGACAGGGATGGTTAAGGAACACTGAAGCTTTCTTT.

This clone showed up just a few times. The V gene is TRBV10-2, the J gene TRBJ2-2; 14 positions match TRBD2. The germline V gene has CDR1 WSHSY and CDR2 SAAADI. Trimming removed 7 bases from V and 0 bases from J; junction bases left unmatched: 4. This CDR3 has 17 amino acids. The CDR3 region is CASIGTSGGPNTGELFF. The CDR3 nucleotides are TGCGCCAGCATCGGGACTAGCGGGGGCCCGAACACCGGGGAGCTGTTTTTT.

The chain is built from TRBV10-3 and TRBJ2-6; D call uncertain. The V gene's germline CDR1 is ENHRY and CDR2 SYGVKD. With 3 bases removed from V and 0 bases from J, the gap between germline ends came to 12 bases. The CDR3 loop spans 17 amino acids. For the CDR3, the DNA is TGTGCCATCAGTGAACGGCAGACTGGCTCTGGGGCCAACGTCCTGACTTTC. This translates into CAISERQTGSGANVLTF.

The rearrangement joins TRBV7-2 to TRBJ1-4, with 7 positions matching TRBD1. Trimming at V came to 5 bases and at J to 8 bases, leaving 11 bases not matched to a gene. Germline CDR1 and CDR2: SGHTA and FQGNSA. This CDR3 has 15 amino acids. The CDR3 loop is CASSPGGGSGEKLFF. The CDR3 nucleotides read TGTGCCAGCAGCCCTGGAGGGGGCTCTGGGGAAAAACTGTTTTTT.

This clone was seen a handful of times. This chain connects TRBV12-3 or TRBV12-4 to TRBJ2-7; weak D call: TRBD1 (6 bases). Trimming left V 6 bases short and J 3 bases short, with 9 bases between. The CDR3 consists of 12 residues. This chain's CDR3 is CASSLQGYEQYF. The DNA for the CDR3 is TGTGCCAGCAGCCTACAGGGCTACGAGCAGTACTTC.

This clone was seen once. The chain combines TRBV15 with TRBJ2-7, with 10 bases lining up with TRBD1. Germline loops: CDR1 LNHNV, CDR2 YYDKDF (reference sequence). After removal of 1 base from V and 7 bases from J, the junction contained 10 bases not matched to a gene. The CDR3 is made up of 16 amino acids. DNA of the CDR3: TGTGCCACCAGCAGAGGTGGGACAGGGGCCTCCTTGGAGCAGTACTTC. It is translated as CATSRGGTGASLEQYF.

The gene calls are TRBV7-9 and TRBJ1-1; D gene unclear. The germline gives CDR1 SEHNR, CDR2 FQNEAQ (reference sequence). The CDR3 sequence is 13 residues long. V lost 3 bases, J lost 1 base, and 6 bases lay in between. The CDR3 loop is CASSFNRNTEAFF. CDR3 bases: TGTGCCAGCAGCTTCAATAGGAACACTGAAGCTTTCTTT.

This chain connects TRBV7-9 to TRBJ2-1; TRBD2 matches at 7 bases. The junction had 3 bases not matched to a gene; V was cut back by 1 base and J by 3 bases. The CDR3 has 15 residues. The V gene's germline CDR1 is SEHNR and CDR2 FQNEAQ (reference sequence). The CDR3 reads CASSLGRGDYNEQFF. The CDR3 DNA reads TGTGCCAGCAGCTTAGGCCGGGGGGACTACAATGAGCAGTTCTTC.